Below, 27 T cell receptor beta chains from the same sample are listed, as sequenced in a study of cytomegalovirus exposure and HLA in healthy donors. The PCR was carried out with 60 Vbeta primers and 13 Jbeta primers. TCRdb's table, derived via immunoSEQ multiplex PCR, lists solely in-frame clones and lacks some. Its table lists about 48,000 clones. Source material: PBMCs. Every receptor here comes from a male donor in good health and CMV-seropositive.

The gene calls are TRBV13 and TRBJ2-1; 12 bases are a match to TRBD1. Germline CDR1 and CDR2: PRHDT and FYEKMQ (reference sequence). There are 16 residues in the CDR3. Trimming removed 2 bases from V and 9 bases from J; junction bases left unmatched: 8. The chain's CDR3 is CASSLSGTGGRAEQFF. The DNA of the CDR3 is TGTGCCAGCAGCTTAAGCGGGACAGGGGGCAGGGCTGAGCAGTTCTTC.

The J gene is TRBJ2-5, the V gene TRBV6-5; 8 bases are a match to TRBD1. The DNA end is more similar to TRBJ2-7, so the J call may be wrong. Germline values: CDR1 MNHEY, CDR2 SVGAGI. The CDR3 is 14 amino acids. The CDR3 spells CASSYGQGTYEQYF. The CDR3 DNA is TGTGCCAGCAGTTACGGACAGGGTACCTACGAGCAGTACTTC.

V usage is TRBV30 and J usage is TRBJ1-2, with 7 bases fitting TRBD1. Germline V gene data show CDR1 as GTSNPN and CDR2 as SVGIG (reference sequence). Losses at the gene ends were 3 bases for V and 5 bases for J; bases not matched to a gene: 12. CDR3 length: 15 residues. The CDR3 bases are TGTGCCTGGAGGACAGGGATAGGGGCGGGATATGGCTACACCTTC. Its translation: CAWRTGIGAGYGYTF.

This sequence joins TRBV28 and TRBJ2-1, with TRBD2 matching 7 bases. Germline assignment: CDR1 MDHEN and CDR2 SYDVKM. This CDR3 region has 13 residues. V lost 3 bases, J lost 8 bases, and 4 bases stayed unmatched. The CDR3 is CASSLRGRDEQFF. As DNA, the CDR3 is TGTGCCAGCAGTTTGAGAGGGAGGGATGAGCAGTTCTTC.

V gene TRBV4-1 combines with J gene TRBJ1-2; TRBD1 matches at 9 bases. The CDR3 sequence is 18 residues long. Germline CDR1 and CDR2: MGHRA and YSYEKL. V lost 3 bases to trimming and J lost 8 bases; unmatched junction nucleotides: 19. CDR3 nucleotides: TGCGCCAGCAGCCACAACGTTGGGACAGGGCTTTCCGGGGGAGGCTACACCTTC. Translation: CASSHNVGTGLSGGGYTF.

This sequence joins TRBV2 and TRBJ1-5; no clear D. The CDR3 is made up of 14 amino acids. Germline CDR1 SNHLY, CDR2 FYNNEI. V lost 4 bases, J lost 7 bases, and 14 bases lay in between. The CDR3 reads CASSALGPYQPQHF. CDR3 sequence (DNA): TGTGCCAGCAGTGCTCTTGGGCCGTACCAGCCCCAGCATTTT.

The rearrangement links TRBV7-3 to TRBJ1-1, with D maybe TRBD1 (5 bases). Trimming stripped 6 bases from V and 2 bases from J, with 10 bases between. The length of the CDR3 is 13 residues. Per germline, CDR1 SGHTA and CDR2 FQGTGA. CDR3 DNA: TGTGCCAGCAGGGCAGGGCCTAACACTGAAGCTTTCTTT. Its protein is CASRAGPNTEAFF. The complete variable domain, with remaining parts taken from reference TRBV7-3 and TRBJ1-1, reads GAGVSQTPSNKVTEKGKYVELRCDPISGHTALYWYRQSLGQGPEFLIYFQGTGAADDSGLPNDRFFAVRPEGSVSTLKIQRTERGDSAVYLCASRAGPNTEAFFGQGTRLTVV.

The chain has TRBV6-1 and TRBJ1-6; D perhaps matches TRBD1 (6 bases). In germline, CDR1 is MNHNS, CDR2 SASEGT. Trimming shortened V by 1 base and J by 14 bases, and 15 bases separated the two germline ends. This CDR3 is built from 14 residues. The CDR3 nucleotides are TGTGCCAGCAGTGAAGGAGGGGGGGGTGAGGCCCTCCACTTT. Translated: CASSEGGGGEALHF.

The chain carries TRBV7-2 and TRBJ2-6; a weak D match, TRBD2 (5 bases). The V end was cut by 5 bases, the J end by 2 bases, with 10 bases between. CDR3 size: 15 residues. The germline CDR1 and CDR2 sequences are SGHTA and FQGNSA. The CDR3 spells CASSPRTAGANVLTF. Here the CDR3 DNA reads TGTGCCAGCAGCCCTCGGACTGCTGGGGCCAACGTCCTGACTTTC.

A word on this clone: Sequence at one end of the junction differs from germline and may be a read error. This chain links TRBV5-1 with TRBJ2-1; no clear D. The CDR3 loop spans 15 amino acids. CDR1 is SGHRS and CDR2 is YFSETQ in the germline V gene. The CDR3 DNA reads as TGCGCCAGCAGTCCACACATAGCTCCCTACAATGAGCAGCTCTTC. It translates to CASSPHIAPYNEQLF.

The genes are TRBV19 and TRBJ1-1; D may be TRBD1 (5 bases). In germline, CDR1 is LNHDA, CDR2 SQIVND (reference sequence). This CDR3 is built from 15 residues. Trimming pared 2 bases from V and 3 bases from J, leaving 13 bases between. Here the CDR3 reads CASSIKVREDTEAFF. The CDR3 region has the DNA TGTGCCAGTAGTATAAAGGTCAGGGAGGACACTGAAGCTTTCTTT.

V usage is TRBV6-5 and J usage is TRBJ1-3; D is perhaps TRBD1 (6 bases). Trimming took 4 bases from V and 0 from J, leaving 10 bases between them. The germline V gene encodes CDR1 MNHEY and CDR2 SVGAGI. The CDR3 contains 15 residues. Here the CDR3 DNA reads TGTGCCAGCAGTTCTACAGGGAACTCTGGAAACACCATATATTTT. Translating gives CASSSTGNSGNTIYF.

The chain links TRBV6-5 to TRBJ1-1; D is perhaps TRBD1 (5 bases). This CDR3 spans 14 amino acids. Trimming pared 4 bases from V and 5 bases from J, leaving 14 bases between. The germline gives CDR1 MNHEY, CDR2 SVGAGI. The CDR3 reads CASSWGEGGTEAFF. Written as DNA, the CDR3 is TGTGCCAGCAGTTGGGGGGAGGGTGGGACTGAAGCTTTCTTT.

This rearrangement joins TRBV4-2 to TRBJ2-3, with 10 bases fitting TRBD2. The germline CDR1 and CDR2 sequences are LGHNA and YNFKEQ. This CDR3 region has 16 residues. With V trimmed by 0 bases and J by 4 bases, 4 bases remained unmatched. CDR3 loop: CASSQESAGGSDTQYF. The CDR3, as DNA: TGTGCCAGCAGCCAAGAGTCAGCGGGGGGGTCAGATACGCAGTATTTT.

This chain uses TRBV4-3 with TRBJ2-3, with 7 bases fitting TRBD2. The CDR3 contains 15 residues. Germline V CDR1 and CDR2: LGHNA, YSLEER. The J segment lost 5 bases and the V segment lost 0 bases, leaving 5 bases of the junction unmatched. The CDR3 sequence is CASSQDAWGGDTQYF. The CDR3 region has the DNA TGCGCCAGCAGCCAAGATGCCTGGGGGGGAGATACGCAGTATTTT.

V is TRBV28 and J is TRBJ1-5, with D tentatively TRBD1 (5 bases). Per the germline V gene, CDR1 is MDHEN and CDR2 is SYDVKM. The length of the CDR3 is 15 residues. V was cut by 5 bases and J by 5 bases, with 16 bases left in between. Here the CDR3 DNA reads TGTGCCAGCAGTGTACAGGCCCTGCTCGATCAGCCCCAGCATTTT. Translation gives CASSVQALLDQPQHF.

The chain is built from TRBV11-2 and TRBJ2-5, with 7 bases that match TRBD1. The J call may be incorrect, as the DNA end agrees better with TRBJ2-7. CDR3 length: 15 amino acids. CDR1 and CDR2 from the germline V gene are SGHAT and FQNNGV. The CDR3 DNA sequence: TGTGCCAGCAGCACTTCCGGGACAGCAAACTACGAGCAGTACTTC. Its translation is CASSTSGTANYEQYF.

The rearrangement joins TRBV5-6 to TRBJ1-2; 9 nucleotides match TRBD1. Trimming at V came to 4 bases and at J to 9 bases, leaving 7 bases not matched to a gene. This CDR3 is 13 amino acids long. Germline V gene data show CDR1 as SGHDT and CDR2 as YYEEEE. The CDR3 region has the DNA TGTGCCAGCAGCCCAGGACAGGGGATACGCTACACCTTC. Its translation is CASSPGQGIRYTF.

The genes are TRBV27 and TRBJ1-5; TRBD1 agrees at 11 bases. From germline, CDR1 is MNHEY and CDR2 SMNVEV (reference sequence). V was clipped by 3 bases and J by 6 bases; unmatched bases: 4. The CDR3 is 15 amino acids. This CDR3 reads CASSLIGTGGQPQHF. The CDR3 nucleotides are TGTGCCAGCAGTTTGATTGGGACAGGGGGTCAGCCCCAGCATTTT.

The V and J genes are TRBV10-3 and TRBJ1-5; D is perhaps TRBD1 (6 bases). The CDR3 has 15 amino acids. The germline V and J ends were trimmed by 3 bases and 6 bases, with 15 bases remaining between them. CDR1 is ENHRY, CDR2 SYGVKD, per germline. CDR3 bases: TGTGCCATCAGTGACGTGGGGATAGGGGGTCAGCCCCAGCATTTT. Translated: CAISDVGIGGQPQHF.

V is TRBV12-5 and J is TRBJ1-5; tentatively, D is TRBD1 (5 bases). This CDR3 is built from 15 residues. The V end lost 2 bases, the J end lost 5 bases, and 13 bases lay between the germline ends. From germline, CDR1 is LGHNT and CDR2 FRNRAP. In nucleotides, the CDR3 is TGTGCTAGTGGTTTGCCCAGGGAGGGCGATCAGCCCCAGCATTTT. This gives the protein CASGLPREGDQPQHF.

The chain links TRBV18 to TRBJ2-5; 8 positions match TRBD1. V shed 2 bases, J shed 4 bases, and the junction held 12 bases outside the gene matches. This CDR3 region has 17 residues. CDR1 is KGHSH and CDR2 is LQKENI in the germline V gene. In DNA form, the CDR3 reads TGTGCCAGCTCACCAAGACAGGGGATATTTCTGGGAGAGACCCAGTACTTC. This sequence encodes CASSPRQGIFLGETQYF.

V is TRBV4-1 and J is TRBJ2-1; TRBD2 matches 11 bases. Unmatched junction bases numbered 1, after V lost 2 bases and J lost 4 bases. The CDR3 totals 15 residues. Looked up from germline, CDR1 is MGHRA and CDR2 is YSYEKL. The CDR3 DNA sequence: TGCGCCAGCAGCCAAACTAGCGGGGGATACAATGAGCAGTTCTTC. It codes for CASSQTSGGYNEQFF.

V is TRBV4-3 and J is TRBJ1-1, with D possibly being TRBD1 (5 bases). Between the trimmed V and J ends, which lost 0 bases and 1 base, there was a span of 9 bases. Germline CDR1 and CDR2: LGHNA and YSLEER. CDR3 length: 15 residues. DNA of the CDR3: TGCGCCAGCAGCCAAGAGCGGGGCGAGAACACTGAAGCTTTCTTT. It codes for CASSQERGENTEAFF.

The rearrangement links TRBV7-2 to TRBJ2-7, with D perhaps matching TRBD2 (7 bases). Deletions cut 1 base from V and 7 bases from J, with 17 bases between. Germline V CDR1 and CDR2: SGHTA, FQGNSA. This CDR3 is built from 15 residues. The CDR3 coding sequence is TGTGCCAGCAGCTTAGTCGGAGGGGGGGCACGGGAGCAGTACTTC. This gives the protein CASSLVGGGAREQYF.

V usage is TRBV7-6 and J usage is TRBJ2-7; 8 bases match TRBD2. Losses at the gene ends were 2 bases for V and 2 bases for J; bases not matched to a gene: 5. The CDR3 runs to 15 residues. CDR1 and CDR2 (germline): SGHVS, FNYEAQ. The CDR3 region has the DNA TGTGCCAGCAGCTTAAAACCGGGAGGGCCCTACGAGCAGTACTTC. Its translation is CASSLKPGGPYEQYF.

This rearrangement joins TRBV6-8 to TRBJ1-3, with 7 bases identical to TRBD1. Per the germline V gene, CDR1 is MNHGY and CDR2 is SAAAGT. The V gene end was trimmed by 10 bases and the J gene end by 4 bases; junction bases not matched to a gene: 16. The CDR3 extends over 16 amino acids. CDR3 sequence reads: CATHTRQGVRGNTIYF. The CDR3, as DNA: TGTGCCACCCATACTAGACAGGGTGTTCGGGGAAACACCATATATTTT.